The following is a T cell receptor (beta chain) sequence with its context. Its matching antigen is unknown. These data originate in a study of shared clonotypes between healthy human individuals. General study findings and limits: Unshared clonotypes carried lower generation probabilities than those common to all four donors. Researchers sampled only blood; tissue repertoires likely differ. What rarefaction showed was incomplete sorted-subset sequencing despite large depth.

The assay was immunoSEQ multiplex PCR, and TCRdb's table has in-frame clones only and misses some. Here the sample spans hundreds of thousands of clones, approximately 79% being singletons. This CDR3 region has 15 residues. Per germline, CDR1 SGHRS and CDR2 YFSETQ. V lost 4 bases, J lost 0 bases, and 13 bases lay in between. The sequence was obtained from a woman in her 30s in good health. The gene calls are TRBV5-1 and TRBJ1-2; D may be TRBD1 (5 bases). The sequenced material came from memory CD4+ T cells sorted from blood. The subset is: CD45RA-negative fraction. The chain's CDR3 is CASSAFEGANYGYTF. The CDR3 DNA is TGCGCCAGCAGCGCCTTCGAAGGGGCTAACTATGGCTACACCTTC.